The present T cell receptor (beta chain) was sequenced within a study of blood T cell repertoires in COVID-19. TCRdb's copy holds only in-frame clones and misses some; the assay was immunoSEQ multiplex PCR. The sample shows tens of thousands of clones, about 80% of them seen only once. In this sample, this clone turned up a few times. This receptor was identified in a human donor in a cohort sampled during active COVID-19. Sequencing input: peripheral blood.

CDR3 DNA sequence: TGTGCCAGCAGGAAGGACAGGGCGAACACTGAAGCTTTCTTT. It yields the protein CASRKDRANTEAFF. J is TRBJ1-1 and V is TRBV2; 8 bases line up with TRBD1. The germline CDR1 and CDR2 sequences are SNHLY and FYNNEI. Trimming removed 6 bases from V and 1 base from J; junction bases left unmatched: 4. This CDR3 contains 14 residues.